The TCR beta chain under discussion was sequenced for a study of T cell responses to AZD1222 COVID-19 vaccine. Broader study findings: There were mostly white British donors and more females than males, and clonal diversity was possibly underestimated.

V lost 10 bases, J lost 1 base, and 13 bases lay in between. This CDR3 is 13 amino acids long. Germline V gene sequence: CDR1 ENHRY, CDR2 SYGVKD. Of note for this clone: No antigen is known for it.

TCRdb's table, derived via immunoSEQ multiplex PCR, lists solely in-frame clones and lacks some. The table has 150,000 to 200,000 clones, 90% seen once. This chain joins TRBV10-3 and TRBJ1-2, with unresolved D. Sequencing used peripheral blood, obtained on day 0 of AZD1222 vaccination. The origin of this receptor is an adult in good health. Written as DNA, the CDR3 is TGTGCCACCCTATTCCAGATTAACTATGGCTACACCTTC. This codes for CATLFQINYGYTF.